Below are 14 T cell receptor beta chains sequenced from a single sample in a study of blood T cell repertoires in COVID-19. Profiled with immunoSEQ multiplex PCR; TCRdb holds only in-frame clones, not every one. The sample includes over 250,000 clones, over 65% of them seen just once. Sequencing was done on a sample of peripheral blood. These receptors were taken from an elderly woman with acute or convalescent COVID-19.

CDR3 region: CASSWGQGANNSPLHF. In DNA, the CDR3 is TGTGCCAGCAGCTGGGGACAGGGGGCGAATAATTCACCCCTCCACTTT. The chain links TRBV5-8 to TRBJ1-6; 12 bases fit TRBD1. The CDR3 is 16 amino acids. V lost 3 bases and J lost 5; bases outside the gene matches: 3. Germline V lookup: CDR1 SGHTS, CDR2 YDEGEE. Based on the CDR3 plus reference TRBV5-8 and TRBJ1-6, the full variable domain is EAGVTQSPTHLIKTRGQQATLRCSPISGHTSVYWYQQALGLGLQFLLWYDEGEERNRGNFPPRFSGRQFPNYSSELNVNALELEDSALYLCASSWGQGANNSPLHFGNGTRLTVT.

This clone was seen ten or more times. The rearrangement links TRBV2 to TRBJ2-3, with TRBD1 matching over 8 bases. V was pared by 8 bases and J by 2 bases, with 12 bases of the junction left unmatched. CDR3 size: 16 residues. Germline values: CDR1 SNHLY, CDR2 FYNNEI. In nucleotides, the CDR3 is TGTGCCAGCTCCCTCCCGACAGGGGCCCTCACAGATACGCAGTATTTT. Translating it yields CASSLPTGALTDTQYF.

This clone was found once. CDR3 sequence reads: CASSRNRGPSYEQYF. Here the CDR3 DNA reads TGTGCCAGCAGCAGGAACAGGGGGCCCTCCTACGAGCAGTACTTC. The chain recombines TRBV7-2 with TRBJ2-7; 9 bases match TRBD1. V lost 5 bases and J lost 0; bases outside the gene matches: 5. CDR1 and CDR2 (germline): SGHTA, FQGNSA. CDR3 size: 15 residues.

J is TRBJ2-3 and V is TRBV4-3, with TRBD2 matching over 13 bases. V lost 1 base and J lost 6; bases outside the gene matches: 4. The CDR3 consists of 16 residues. Germline V gene lookup returns CDR1 LGHNA and CDR2 YSLEER. The CDR3 nucleotides are TGCGCCAGCAGCCAAGTGGAGACTAGCGGGGGGGATACGCAGTATTTT. Its protein is CASSQVETSGGDTQYF.

This chain links TRBV2 with TRBJ2-7, with 8 positions matching TRBD2. CDR1 SNHLY and CDR2 FYNNEI come from the germline V gene. The CDR3 totals 15 residues. V was clipped by 8 bases and J by 2 bases; unmatched bases: 11. In DNA form, the CDR3 reads TGTGCCAGCCGGCGGGGGGCGGGCGGGGCCTACGAGCAGTACTTC. It codes for CASRRGAGGAYEQYF.

The V call is TRBV5-1, the J call TRBJ1-1, with 8 bases aligning to TRBD1. Germline V gene lookup returns CDR1 SGHRS and CDR2 YFSETQ. The CDR3 runs 14 residues. The V and J ends lost 6 bases and 1 base, in that order; junction bases with no gene match: 5. CDR3 nucleotides: TGCGCCAGCACAGCGGACAGGGCGAACACTGAAGCTTTCTTT. Translating it yields CASTADRANTEAFF.

This clone was seen many times. V is TRBV7-9 and J is TRBJ2-1; D might be TRBD2 (7 bases). Germline V gene lookup returns CDR1 SEHNR and CDR2 FQNEAQ (reference sequence). This CDR3 has 16 amino acids. V was cut by 0 bases and J by 4 bases, with 13 bases left in between. This CDR3 reads CASSLARGLGYNEQFF. CDR3 DNA: TGTGCCAGCAGCTTAGCGCGGGGGCTTGGGTACAATGAGCAGTTCTTC.

This clone was counted only a few times. This rearrangement joins TRBV6-1 to TRBJ1-6; 7 nucleotides line up with TRBD1. The J segment lost 9 bases and the V segment lost 3 bases, leaving 8 bases of the junction unmatched. There are 15 residues in the CDR3. Germline V CDR1 and CDR2: MNHNS, SASEGT. DNA of the CDR3: TGTGCCAGCAGTGATGAGGGGGCGAAGGGTTCACCCCTCCACTTT. Protein: CASSDEGAKGSPLHF.

V gene TRBV9 combines with J gene TRBJ2-1; 8 nucleotides match TRBD2. Germline CDR1 reads SGDLS; CDR2 reads YYNGEE. CDR3 length: 15 residues. V lost 3 bases, J lost 2 bases, and 4 bases stayed unmatched. CDR3 region: CASSGSGGTYNEQFF. For the CDR3, the DNA is TGTGCCAGCAGCGGGAGCGGGGGTACCTACAATGAGCAGTTCTTC.

The rearrangement joins TRBV13 to TRBJ2-5; D is perhaps TRBD2 (5 bases). Between the trimmed V and J ends, which lost 6 bases and 5 bases, there was a span of 16 bases. The CDR3 has 14 residues. Germline assignment: CDR1 PRHDT and CDR2 FYEKMQ (reference sequence). The DNA of the CDR3 is TGTGCCAGCAGACCGGCGGGTTATACGGAGACCCAGTACTTC. Translation: CASRPAGYTETQYF.

The genes are TRBV6-5 and TRBJ1-2, with 7 nucleotides matching TRBD1. With V trimmed by 4 bases and J by 4 bases, 9 bases remained unmatched. CDR3 length: 15 residues. The germline V gene encodes CDR1 MNHEY and CDR2 SVGAGI. DNA for the CDR3: TGTGCCAGCAGTTTCAGACAGGGTGGTGCCTATGGCTACACCTTC. This encodes CASSFRQGGAYGYTF.

The chain joins TRBV6-5 to TRBJ1-2, with D unclear. Trimming pared 6 bases from V and 5 bases from J, leaving 7 bases between. The length of the CDR3 is 11 residues. Looked up from germline, CDR1 is MNHEY and CDR2 is SVGAGI. The CDR3 DNA sequence: TGTGCCAGCAGCCCGACATATGGCTACACCTTC. Protein sequence: CASSPTYGYTF.

The sample holds one count of this clone. The genes are TRBV6-4 and TRBJ2-2; 8 nucleotides match TRBD1. The CDR3 has 15 amino acids. The V gene's germline CDR1 is MRHNA and CDR2 SNTAGT. J was trimmed by 1 base and V by 4 bases; bases with no gene match: 2. In DNA, the CDR3 is TGTGCCAGCAGTGCCAGGGGGCGGAACACCGGGGAGCTGTTTTTT. Amino acids: CASSARGRNTGELFF.

The chain carries TRBV6-6 and TRBJ1-3; D is unresolved. CDR1 and CDR2 (germline): MNHNY, SVGAGI (reference sequence). The CDR3 runs to 14 residues. The V gene lost 5 bases and the J gene lost 1 base, with 9 bases spanning the gap. In nucleotides, the CDR3 is TGTGCCAGCAGTGTCACGGGATCTGGAAACACCATATATTTT. Protein: CASSVTGSGNTIYF.